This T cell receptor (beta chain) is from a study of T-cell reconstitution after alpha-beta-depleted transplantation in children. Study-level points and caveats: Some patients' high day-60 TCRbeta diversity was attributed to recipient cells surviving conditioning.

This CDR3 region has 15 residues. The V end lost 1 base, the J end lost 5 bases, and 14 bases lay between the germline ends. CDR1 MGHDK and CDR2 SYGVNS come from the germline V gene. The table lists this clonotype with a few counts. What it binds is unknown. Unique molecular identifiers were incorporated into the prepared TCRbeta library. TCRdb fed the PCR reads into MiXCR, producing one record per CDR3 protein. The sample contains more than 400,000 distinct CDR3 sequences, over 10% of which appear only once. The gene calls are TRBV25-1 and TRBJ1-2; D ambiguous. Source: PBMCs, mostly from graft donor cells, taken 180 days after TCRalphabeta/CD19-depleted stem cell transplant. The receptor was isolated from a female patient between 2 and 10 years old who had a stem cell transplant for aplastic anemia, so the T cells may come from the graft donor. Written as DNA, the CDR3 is TGTGCCAGCAGTGAATCAAGGACGGAGCTTTATGGCTACACCTTC. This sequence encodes CASSESRTELYGYTF.